Sequencing of this TCR beta chain was carried out in a study of PD-1 blockade in classical Hodgkin lymphoma. In germline, CDR1 is SQVTM, CDR2 ANQGSEA. The V end lost 4 bases, the J end lost 4 bases, and 13 bases lay between the germline ends. The CDR3 sequence is 13 residues long. Of note for this clone: Antigen specificity is unknown.

Regarding time point: newly diagnosed, previously untreated cHL patient sample. Investigators turned to newly diagnosed, untreated classical Hodgkin lymphoma PBMCs for comparison. Broader study findings: The authors have not defined what causes the repertoire differences, possibly disease activity or prior therapy.

Method: immunoSEQ multiplex PCR; TCRdb's copy keeps in-frame clones and lacks some. The sample holds around 25,000 clones; approximately 95% are singletons and the top ten take around 3.9%. The V call is TRBV29-1, the J call TRBJ1-2; D not certain. Input material: peripheral blood mononuclear cells (PBMCs). The clonotype comes from a human donor with classical Hodgkin lymphoma. In nucleotides, the CDR3 is TGCAGCGTTGTCGGGGTGGCCGGCTATGGCTACACCTTC. Its translation is CSVVGVAGYGYTF.